The present T cell receptor delta chain was sequenced within a study of Vδ1+ human thymocytes. The study, taken as a whole, reports: In the thymus, TRG and TRD repertoires looked highly polyclonal with Gaussian CDR3 lengths. About 20% of thymic delta-chain sequences were Vdelta2, with few Vdelta3, unlike blood Vdelta1+ controls.

The ends lost 4 bases at V and 2 bases at J; junction bases unmatched: 4. CDR1 is TSWWSYY and CDR2 is QGS in the germline V gene. The CDR3 is 15 residues long. Extracted RNA was reverse transcribed into cDNA. The CDR3 regions were amplified by multiplex PCR from V-gene primers to a constant-region primer. TCRdb fed the multiplex PCR reads into CATT to redo clone calling. Found here are about 75,000 delta-chain clones, around 34% of them singletons; the top ten hold over 0.2%. Purity of the sorted Vdelta1+ thymocytes ranged from roughly 98% to 99.6%. This clone was found a few times. Its antigen is unknown.

V is TRDV1 and J is TRDJ1, with 10 nucleotides matching TRDD3. This TCR was sampled from a boy under three years old who had congenital heart surgery. The sample comprised Vdelta1+ gamma-delta thymocytes from the thymus. The subset denotes: FACS-sorted CD3+ TCRalphabeta- TCRVdelta1+ TCRVdelta2- thymocytes. The CDR3 region is CALGGLLGDTDKLIF. The CDR3 bases are TGTGCTCTTGGGGGATTACTGGGGGATACCGATAAACTCATCTTT.